A single sample gave rise to the 23 T cell receptor beta chains below, sequenced in a study (dated by TCRdb to 2016 to 2018). Receptors were amplified or captured by RT-PCR. Sequencing used an Illumina MiSeq. The public reads were run again by TCRdb, first through fastp at Q25 and then through MiXCR, and only productive beta chains were kept. Every entry covers one CDR3 protein and lists the most common genes and DNA from its rows. This sample is represented by around 700,000 distinct CDR3 sequences; approximately 15% of them were singletons. The top ten clones comprise 3.6% of the sample. The sample was memory CD4+ T cells from blood. These receptors originate from a female donor in good health, serving as a healthy control.

This clonotype was counted ten times or more. This sequence joins TRBV18 and TRBJ2-2; D not resolved. Per the germline V gene, CDR1 is KGHSH and CDR2 is LQKENI. The CDR3 runs 13 residues. Trimming took 4 bases from V and 1 from J, leaving 4 bases between them. The CDR3 coding sequence is TGTGCCAGCTCACGGGAGAACACCGGGGAGCTGTTTTTT. Translating it yields CASSRENTGELFF.

This clonotype was found many times. This rearrangement joins TRBV29-1 to TRBJ2-7; possibly TRBD1 for D (5 bases). The CDR3 is 12 amino acids. Germline V gene data show CDR1 as SQVTM and CDR2 as ANQGSEA. The V gene lost 3 bases and the J gene lost 4 bases, with 10 bases spanning the gap. Here the CDR3 reads CSVEGLEYEQYF. Here the CDR3 DNA reads TGCAGCGTTGAGGGGCTTGAGTACGAGCAGTACTTC.

The sample holds many counts of this clonotype. The chain is built from TRBV20-1 and TRBJ2-7; 9 bases map to TRBD1. The ends lost 2 bases at V and 6 bases at J; junction bases unmatched: 8. Germline CDR1 is DFQATT and CDR2 is SNEGSKA (reference sequence). This CDR3 region has 14 residues. CDR3 in DNA: TGCAGTGCTAGACGGGGGACAGGGCAAAGCGAGCAGTACTTC. Its protein product is CSARRGTGQSEQYF.

This clonotype was seen ten or more times. The chain uses TRBV4-3 and TRBJ2-5; D is undetermined. Trimming left V 4 bases short and J 0 bases short, with 6 bases between. CDR3 length equals 13 residues. Germline V lookup: CDR1 LGHNA, CDR2 YSLEER. DNA of the CDR3: TGCGCCAGCAGCCCTGGGTACCAAGAGACCCAGTACTTC. Its protein product is CASSPGYQETQYF.

This clonotype has just a few counts. This chain uses TRBV3-1 with TRBJ1-2; 7 bases fit TRBD1. The germline V gene has CDR1 LGHDT and CDR2 YNNKEL (reference sequence). V was clipped by 2 bases and J by 3 bases; unmatched bases: 3. This CDR3 comprises 14 residues. Written as DNA, the CDR3 is TGTGCCAGCAGCCAATTCGGACAGGACTATGGCTACACCTTC. Translated: CASSQFGQDYGYTF.

This clonotype was seen only a few times. The CDR3 protein is CASSLSGWNSPLHF. The CDR3 DNA reads as TGTGCCAGCAGTTTATCAGGGTGGAATTCACCCCTCCACTTT. The gene calls are TRBV27 and TRBJ1-6; D unresolved. V dropped 0 bases and J dropped 7 bases, with 7 bases sitting between them. Per the germline V gene, CDR1 is MNHEY and CDR2 is SMNVEV (reference sequence). The CDR3 has 14 amino acids.

In this sample, this clonotype turned up many times. Here the CDR3 DNA reads TGTGCCAGCAGCTTGGTAGAGGCCCGAGGCTACAATGAGCAGTTCTTC. Protein sequence: CASSLVEARGYNEQFF. V and J are TRBV5-6 and TRBJ2-1; D uncertain. The CDR3 loop spans 16 amino acids. Trimming left V 0 bases short and J 3 bases short, with 13 bases between. Germline V gene sequence: CDR1 SGHDT, CDR2 YYEEEE.

The V call is TRBV3-1, the J call TRBJ1-5; D is unresolved. Trimming shortened V by 0 bases and J by 7 bases, and 13 bases separated the two germline ends. Germline CDR1 and CDR2: LGHDT and YNNKEL (reference sequence). The CDR3 length is 15 residues. CDR3 in amino acids: CASSQDLTERQPQHF. The DNA of the CDR3 is TGTGCCAGCAGCCAAGATTTAACGGAGAGACAGCCCCAGCATTTT.

In its sample, this clonotype was seen many times. V is TRBV11-2 and J is TRBJ2-1; D possibly corresponds to TRBD1 (6 bases). There are 15 residues in the CDR3. Between the trimmed V and J ends, which lost 4 bases and 0 bases, there was a span of 10 bases. From germline, CDR1 is SGHAT and CDR2 FQNNGV. CDR3 in amino acids: CASSYLTGSYNEQFF. Here the CDR3 DNA reads TGTGCCAGCAGCTACTTGACAGGCTCCTACAATGAGCAGTTCTTC. Full variable domain (remainder filled in from reference TRBV11-2 and TRBJ2-1): EAGVAQSPRYKIIEKRQSVAFWCNPISGHATLYWYQQILGQGPKLLIQFQNNGVVDDSQLPKDRFSAERLKGVDSTLKIQPAKLEDSAVYLCASSYLTGSYNEQFFGPGTRLTVL.

This clonotype was counted at least ten times. The chain couples TRBV5-1 to TRBJ1-2, with a tentative D call TRBD1 (5 bases). The germline CDR1 and CDR2 sequences are SGHRS and YFSETQ. The CDR3 covers 14 residues. The V end lost 5 bases, the J end lost 0 bases, and 11 bases lay between the germline ends. CDR3 sequence reads: CASRSGPSNYGYTF. The CDR3 DNA sequence: TGCGCCAGCAGGTCGGGGCCCTCTAACTATGGCTACACCTTC.

The genes are TRBV29-1 and TRBJ2-3; D perhaps matches TRBD1 (5 bases). The V gene's germline CDR1 is SQVTM and CDR2 ANQGSEA. The CDR3 loop spans 16 amino acids. The V and J ends lost 0 bases and 3 bases respectively, with 16 bases between them. In DNA, the CDR3 is TGCAGCGTTGAAGATCTGAGTAGACAGACAACAGATACGCAGTATTTT. This translates into CSVEDLSRQTTDTQYF.

V gene TRBV7-9 combines with J gene TRBJ2-7; possibly TRBD1 or TRBD2 for D (5 bases each). Germline CDR1 reads SEHNR; CDR2 reads FQNEAQ (reference sequence). The CDR3 totals 14 residues. Trimming left V 1 base short and J 5 bases short, with 12 bases between. The CDR3, as DNA: TGTGCCAGCAGCTTAGGTACGGGACGGGACGAGCAGTACTTC. Protein: CASSLGTGRDEQYF.

In this sample, this clonotype turned up a few times. The rearrangement uses TRBV27 and TRBJ1-3; possibly TRBD1 for D (6 bases). The CDR3 spans 16 residues. Trimming removed 6 bases from V and 4 bases from J, with 19 bases in between. CDR1 is MNHEY, CDR2 SMNVEV, per germline (reference sequence). This chain's CDR3 is CASSPAGGANGNTIYF. CDR3 in DNA: TGTGCCAGCAGCCCCGCGGGGGGCGCGAACGGAAACACCATATATTTT.

This chain connects TRBV12-5 to TRBJ2-1, with 8 bases matching TRBD1. J was trimmed by 9 bases and V by 4 bases; bases with no gene match: 5. Germline V lookup: CDR1 LGHNT, CDR2 FRNRAP. The CDR3 has 13 amino acids. This chain's CDR3 is CASGYLQGGEQFF. The CDR3 DNA reads TGTGCTAGTGGTTACCTACAGGGGGGTGAGCAGTTCTTC.

This clonotype has at least ten counts. The chain carries TRBV12-3 or TRBV12-4 and TRBJ1-1, with a tentative D call TRBD1 (5 bases). The CDR3 runs 17 residues. The ends were cut back, 6 bases at V and 4 bases at J, with 24 bases in the middle. DNA for the CDR3: TGTGCCAGCAGCCCCTCGGGGGGGTTGGGGATAACCACTGAAGCTTTCTTT. Translation gives CASSPSGGLGITTEAFF.

This clonotype was observed at least ten times. The J gene is TRBJ2-7, the V gene TRBV20-1; 13 bases line up with TRBD2. The V segment lost 4 bases and the J segment 2 bases; nucleotides outside the gene matches: 2. CDR3 length equals 14 residues. Looked up from germline, CDR1 is DFQATT and CDR2 is SNEGSKA (reference sequence). CDR3 loop: CSATGTSGAYEQYF. The CDR3 nucleotides are TGCAGTGCTACTGGGACTAGCGGGGCCTACGAGCAGTACTTC.

The V and J genes are TRBV7-2 and TRBJ1-6; D is possibly TRBD1 (6 bases). V shed 4 bases and J shed 9 bases, with 16 bases lying between them. The germline V gene has CDR1 SGHTA and CDR2 FQGNSA. The CDR3 contains 15 residues. The CDR3 loop is CASSSSGGAGSPLHF. CDR3 nucleotides: TGTGCCAGCAGCTCGTCGGGGGGCGCCGGTTCACCCCTCCACTTT.

This clonotype was seen at least ten times. The rearrangement joins TRBV20-1 to TRBJ1-5; TRBD1 agrees at 10 bases. V shed 6 bases and J 1 base; nucleotides not matched to a gene: 6. The CDR3 runs to 15 residues. In germline, CDR1 is DFQATT, CDR2 SNEGSKA (reference sequence). CDR3 residues: CSAPRTGGSNQPQHF. For the CDR3, the DNA is TGCAGTGCACCAAGGACAGGGGGAAGCAATCAGCCCCAGCATTTT.

The genes are TRBV20-1 and TRBJ2-5, with D possibly being TRBD1 (6 bases). The CDR3 contains 14 residues. Looked up from germline, CDR1 is DFQATT and CDR2 is SNEGSKA (reference sequence). The V gene lost 3 bases and the J gene lost 1 base, with 12 bases spanning the gap. This CDR3 is CSARDWTAQETQYF. DNA of the CDR3: TGCAGTGCTAGGGACTGGACAGCCCAAGAGACCCAGTACTTC.

This clonotype was observed a handful of times. This chain links TRBV27 with TRBJ2-7; possible D gene TRBD2, 6 bases. Trimming took 0 bases from V and 4 from J, leaving 16 bases between them. Looked up from germline, CDR1 is MNHEY and CDR2 is SMNVEV (reference sequence). CDR3 length: 16 amino acids. The CDR3 DNA sequence: TGTGCCAGCAGTTTATCGACGCGGGACGGTTCATACGAGCAGTACTTC. Translation: CASSLSTRDGSYEQYF.

This clonotype was counted many times. This rearrangement joins TRBV6-6 to TRBJ1-1, with 7 bases that match TRBD1. The J segment lost 8 bases and the V segment lost 4 bases, leaving 10 bases of the junction unmatched. This CDR3 contains 14 residues. The germline CDR1 and CDR2 sequences are MNHNY and SVGAGI (reference sequence). The CDR3 protein is CASSSPPQGIEAFF. Written as DNA, the CDR3 is TGTGCCAGCAGTTCCCCCCCACAGGGGATAGAAGCTTTCTTT.

This sequence joins TRBV20-1 and TRBJ2-5; 7 bases fit TRBD2. The J segment lost 5 bases and the V segment lost 7 bases, leaving 7 bases of the junction unmatched. The CDR3 has 12 amino acids. Per germline, CDR1 DFQATT and CDR2 SNEGSKA (reference sequence). The CDR3 coding sequence is TGCAGTGACCCGACTAGCTTTGAGACCCAGTACTTC. Translation: CSDPTSFETQYF.

This chain connects TRBV6-1 to TRBJ1-5, with D unclear. The CDR3 length is 14 residues. V lost 4 bases, J lost 3 bases, and 10 bases lay in between. Germline values: CDR1 MNHNS, CDR2 SASEGT. The CDR3 reads CASSGGSANQPQHF. The CDR3 nucleotides are TGTGCCAGCAGTGGAGGGTCCGCCAATCAGCCCCAGCATTTT.